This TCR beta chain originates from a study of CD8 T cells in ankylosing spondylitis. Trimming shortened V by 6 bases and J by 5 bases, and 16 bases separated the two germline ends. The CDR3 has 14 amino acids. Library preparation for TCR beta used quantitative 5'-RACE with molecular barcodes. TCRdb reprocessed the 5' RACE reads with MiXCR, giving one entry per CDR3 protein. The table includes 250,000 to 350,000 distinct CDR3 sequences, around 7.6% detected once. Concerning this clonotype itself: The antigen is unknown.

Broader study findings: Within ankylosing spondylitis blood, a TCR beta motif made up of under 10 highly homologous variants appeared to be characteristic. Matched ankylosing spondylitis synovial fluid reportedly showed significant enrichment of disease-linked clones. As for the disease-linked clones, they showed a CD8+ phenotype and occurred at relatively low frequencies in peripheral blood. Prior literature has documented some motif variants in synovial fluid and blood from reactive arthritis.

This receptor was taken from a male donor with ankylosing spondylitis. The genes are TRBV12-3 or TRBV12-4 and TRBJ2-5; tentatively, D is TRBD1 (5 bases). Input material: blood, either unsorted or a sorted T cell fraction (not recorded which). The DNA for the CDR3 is TGTGCCAGCAGCTACCCCGCAGGGTGGGAGACCCAGTACTTC. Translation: CASSYPAGWETQYF.